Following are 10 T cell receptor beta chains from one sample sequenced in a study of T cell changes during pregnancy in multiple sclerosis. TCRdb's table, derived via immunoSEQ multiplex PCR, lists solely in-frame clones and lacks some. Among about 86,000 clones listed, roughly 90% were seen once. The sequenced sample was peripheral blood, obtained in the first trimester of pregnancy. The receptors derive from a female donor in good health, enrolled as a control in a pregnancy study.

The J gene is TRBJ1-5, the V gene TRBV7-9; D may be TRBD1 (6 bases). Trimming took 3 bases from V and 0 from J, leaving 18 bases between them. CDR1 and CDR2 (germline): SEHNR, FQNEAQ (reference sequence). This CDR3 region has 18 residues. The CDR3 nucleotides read TGTGCCAGCAGCTTGGGGGACACTAATCTCTATAGCAATCAGCCCCAGCATTTT. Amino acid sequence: CASSLGDTNLYSNQPQHF.

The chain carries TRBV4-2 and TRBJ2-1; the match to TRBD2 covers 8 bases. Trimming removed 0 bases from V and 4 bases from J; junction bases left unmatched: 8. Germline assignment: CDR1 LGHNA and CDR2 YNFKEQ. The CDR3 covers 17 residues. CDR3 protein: CASSQDFERGPYNEQFF. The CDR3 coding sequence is TGTGCCAGCAGCCAAGATTTCGAGCGGGGGCCTTACAATGAGCAGTTCTTC.

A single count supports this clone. CDR3: CSSDNPTPPYGYTF. The CDR3 nucleotides read TGCAGCTCCGACAACCCAACGCCTCCCTATGGCTACACCTTC. This chain links TRBV29-1 with TRBJ1-2; D gene uncertain. Germline CDR1 reads SQVTM; CDR2 reads ANQGSEA. The CDR3 loop spans 14 amino acids. The V end was cut by 8 bases, the J end by 4 bases, with 20 bases between.

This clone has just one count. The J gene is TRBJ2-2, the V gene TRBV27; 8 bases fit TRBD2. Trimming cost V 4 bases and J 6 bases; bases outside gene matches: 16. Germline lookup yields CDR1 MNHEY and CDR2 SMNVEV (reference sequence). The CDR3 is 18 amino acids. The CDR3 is CASSSPPPISGAPGELFF. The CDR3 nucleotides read TGTGCCAGCAGTTCCCCTCCCCCAATTAGCGGGGCCCCCGGGGAGCTGTTTTTT.

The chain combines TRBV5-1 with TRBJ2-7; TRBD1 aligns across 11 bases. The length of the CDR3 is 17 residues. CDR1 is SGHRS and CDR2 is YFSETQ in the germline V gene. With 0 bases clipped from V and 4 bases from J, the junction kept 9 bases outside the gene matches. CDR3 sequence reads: CASSLDLFGTGGYEQYF. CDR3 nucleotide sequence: TGCGCCAGCAGCTTGGACTTGTTCGGGACAGGGGGGTACGAGCAGTACTTC.

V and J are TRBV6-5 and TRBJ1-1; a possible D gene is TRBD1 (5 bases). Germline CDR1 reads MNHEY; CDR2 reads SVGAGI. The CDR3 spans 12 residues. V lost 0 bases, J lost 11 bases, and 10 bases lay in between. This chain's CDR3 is CASSYSSGLAFF. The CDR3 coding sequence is TGTGCCAGCAGTTACTCCTCAGGGTTGGCTTTCTTT.

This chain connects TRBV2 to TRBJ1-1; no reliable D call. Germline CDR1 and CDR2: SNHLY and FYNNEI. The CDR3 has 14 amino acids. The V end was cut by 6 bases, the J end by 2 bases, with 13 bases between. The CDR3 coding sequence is TGTGCCAGCAGCCAACAGCTGGGCAACACTGAAGCTTTCTTT. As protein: CASSQQLGNTEAFF.

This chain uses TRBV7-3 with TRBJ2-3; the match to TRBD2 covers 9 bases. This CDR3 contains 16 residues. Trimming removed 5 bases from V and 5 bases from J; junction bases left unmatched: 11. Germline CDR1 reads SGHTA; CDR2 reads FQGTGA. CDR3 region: CASSRWTSVAGDTQYF. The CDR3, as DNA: TGTGCCAGCAGCCGTTGGACTAGCGTCGCAGGAGATACGCAGTATTTT.

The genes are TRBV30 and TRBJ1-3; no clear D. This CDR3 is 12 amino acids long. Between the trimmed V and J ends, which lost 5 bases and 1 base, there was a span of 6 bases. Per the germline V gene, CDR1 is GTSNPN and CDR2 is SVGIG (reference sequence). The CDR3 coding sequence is TGTGCCTGGGCGGAATCTGGAAACACCATATATTTT. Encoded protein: CAWAESGNTIYF.

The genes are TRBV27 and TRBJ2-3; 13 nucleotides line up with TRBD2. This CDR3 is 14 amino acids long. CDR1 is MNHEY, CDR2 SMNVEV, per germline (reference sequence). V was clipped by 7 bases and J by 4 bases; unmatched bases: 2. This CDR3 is CASKTSGGADTQYF. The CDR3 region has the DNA TGTGCCAGCAAAACTAGCGGGGGGGCAGATACGCAGTATTTT.